The rows below give T cell receptor beta chains drawn from one sample of a study of T cells expressing NK-cell markers. TCRdb processed the 5' RACE reads again and assigns one entry to each CDR3 protein, with no DNA. The sample table includes some 460,000 distinct CDR3 sequences. Sequenced: blood T cells: a sorted CD56 or NKG2C T cell subset, CD4+ or CD8+ T cells, or bulk PBMC T cells (not recorded which). These receptors were taken from a woman aged 50 to 65 in good health. The CDR3 runs from the conserved cysteine through the conserved F or W. The order of the fields is J gene, V gene, CDR3 protein.

j_gene: TRBJ1-2
v_gene: TRBV25-1
CDR3aa: CASSDLPGGNYGYTF

j_gene: TRBJ1-2
v_gene: TRBV7-9
CDR3aa: CATPTGANYGYTF

j_gene: TRBJ1-1
v_gene: TRBV29-1
CDR3aa: CSVGGGTGGYGMNTEAFF

j_gene: TRBJ2-3
v_gene: TRBV24-1
CDR3aa: CATSDPAGDTQYF

j_gene: TRBJ2-5
v_gene: TRBV11-2
CDR3aa: CASSLAPTGPQETQYF

j_gene: TRBJ1-2
v_gene: TRBV20-1
CDR3aa: CSATSAVNYGYTF

j_gene: TRBJ2-2
v_gene: TRBV29-1
CDR3aa: CSVRTMNTGELFF

j_gene: TRBJ2-1
v_gene: TRBV3-1
CDR3aa: CASSPWTGDSYNEQFF

j_gene: TRBJ1-3
v_gene: TRBV4-1
CDR3aa: CASSQGQGSGNTIYF

j_gene: TRBJ2-2
v_gene: TRBV29-1
CDR3aa: CSARVRVPGELFF

j_gene: TRBJ2-7
v_gene: TRBV2
CDR3aa: CASIPGRTDEQYF

j_gene: TRBJ2-1
v_gene: TRBV10-3
CDR3aa: CAISGKGSNEQFF

j_gene: TRBJ1-1
v_gene: TRBV12-3/TRBV12-4
CDR3aa: CASVEVVGKNTEAFF

j_gene: TRBJ1-1
v_gene: TRBV7-2
CDR3aa: CASSSTGGKTEAFF

j_gene: TRBJ2-1
v_gene: TRBV24-1
CDR3aa: CATSDLGPRWEQFF

j_gene: TRBJ2-2
v_gene: TRBV29-1
CDR3aa: CSARTGGTGELFF

j_gene: TRBJ2-3
v_gene: TRBV7-9
CDR3aa: CASSLGLGAVTDTQYF

j_gene: TRBJ1-1
v_gene: TRBV5-6
CDR3aa: CASSLPGQGPSEAFF

j_gene: TRBJ2-1
v_gene: TRBV6-5
CDR3aa: CASGRANNEQFF

j_gene: TRBJ2-5
v_gene: TRBV7-9
CDR3aa: CASSLFPRGQETQYF

j_gene: TRBJ2-1
v_gene: TRBV2
CDR3aa: CASSGVGVGEQFF

j_gene: TRBJ1-4
v_gene: TRBV5-5
CDR3aa: CASSPWAALNEKLFF

j_gene: TRBJ2-1
v_gene: TRBV7-8
CDR3aa: CASSLPRGSGDNEQFF